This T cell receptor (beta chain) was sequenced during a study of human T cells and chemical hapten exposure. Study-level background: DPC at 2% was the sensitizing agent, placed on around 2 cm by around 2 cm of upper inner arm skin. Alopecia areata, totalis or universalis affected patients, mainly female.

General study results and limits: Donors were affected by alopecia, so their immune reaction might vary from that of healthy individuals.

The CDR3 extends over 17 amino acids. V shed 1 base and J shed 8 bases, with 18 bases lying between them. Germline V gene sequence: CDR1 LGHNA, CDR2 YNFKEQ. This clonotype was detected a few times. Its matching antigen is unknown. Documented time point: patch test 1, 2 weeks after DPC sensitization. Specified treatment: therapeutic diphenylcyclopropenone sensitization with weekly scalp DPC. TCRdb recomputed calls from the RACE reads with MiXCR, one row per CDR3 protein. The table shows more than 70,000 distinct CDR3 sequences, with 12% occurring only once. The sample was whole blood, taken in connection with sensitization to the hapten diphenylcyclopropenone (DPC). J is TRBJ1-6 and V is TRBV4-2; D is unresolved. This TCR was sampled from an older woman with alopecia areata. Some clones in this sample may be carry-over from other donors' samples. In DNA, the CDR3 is TGTGCCAGCAGCCAAGTTATGATACTAAACTGGGATTCACCCCTCCACTTT. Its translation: CASSQVMILNWDSPLHF.